These 27 T cell receptor beta chains share one sample of origin, sequenced in a study of T-cell memory formation after mild COVID-19 (dated by TCRdb to the early 2020s). The receptor library was made with 5' RACE. Reads for this sample came from an Illumina NovaSeq 6000. In TCRdb, the public reads were trimmed at Q25 with fastp and aligned with MiXCR, with productive beta chains retained. CDR3 protein sequences are deduplicated, and each keeps its most common genes and DNA. In all, the sample holds roughly 240,000 distinct CDR3 sequences, and just over 15% of those were seen once. 2% to 2.5% of the sample goes to the ten largest clones. Sequenced material: PBMCs or a T cell subset sorted from them (not recorded which). Receptors originate from an adult woman who had mild COVID-19 (a few samples of this study predate the infection). The sample titles of this study are shuffled in the database, so cell type and time point are left out; the donor was told from shared clones.

The genes are TRBV29-1 and TRBJ1-1; D may be TRBD1 (6 bases). This CDR3 contains 14 residues. Germline V gene sequence: CDR1 SQVTM, CDR2 ANQGSEA. Trimming removed 2 bases from V and 5 bases from J, with 15 bases in between. The CDR3 region has the DNA TGCAGCGTTGAAAAGACGGGGGCTCGGACTGAAGCTTTCTTT. Protein sequence: CSVEKTGARTEAFF.

The chain joins TRBV2 to TRBJ1-6; no firm D call. Looked up from germline, CDR1 is SNHLY and CDR2 is FYNNEI. Trimming pared 3 bases from V and 7 bases from J, leaving 7 bases between. This CDR3 is 13 amino acids long. CDR3 residues: CASSDSPNSPLHF. In DNA, the CDR3 is TGTGCCAGCAGTGACAGTCCAAATTCACCCCTCCACTTT.

This chain uses TRBV7-9 with TRBJ2-5; D might be TRBD1 or TRBD2, each matching 5 bases. The germline CDR1 and CDR2 sequences are SEHNR and FQNEAQ (reference sequence). CDR3 length: 14 amino acids. The ends were cut back, 4 bases at V and 5 bases at J, with 14 bases in the middle. The CDR3 sequence is CASSWTSEGETQYF. The CDR3 DNA reads TGTGCCAGCAGCTGGACATCCGAGGGGGAGACCCAGTACTTC. Supplemented by reference TRBV7-9 and TRBJ2-5, the full variable domain reads DTGVSQNPRHKITKRGQNVTFRCDPISEHNRLYWYRQTLGQGPEFLTYFQNEAQLEKSRLLSDRFSAERPKGSFSTLEIQRTEQGDSAMYLCASSWTSEGETQYFGPGTRLLVL.

The gene calls are TRBV27 and TRBJ1-6; D perhaps matches TRBD1 (5 bases). The CDR3 is made up of 12 amino acids. Germline V gives CDR1 MNHEY, CDR2 SMNVEV (reference sequence). V lost 7 bases to trimming and J lost 7 bases, with 8 bases between them. CDR3 sequence (DNA): TGTGCCAGCAAGGCAGGGAATTCACCCCTCCACTTT. Translation gives CASKAGNSPLHF.

This clonotype has a count of ten or more. The J gene is TRBJ1-5, the V gene TRBV2; D unclear. Germline V CDR1 and CDR2: SNHLY, FYNNEI. V dropped 6 bases and J dropped 2 bases, with 14 bases sitting between them. The CDR3 is 15 amino acids. The DNA for the CDR3 is TGTGCCAGCAGCCCCCTGGGATCGGGCAATCAGCCCCAGCATTTT. It encodes CASSPLGSGNQPQHF.

This clonotype has only a few counts. The genes are TRBV9 and TRBJ2-1; D gene unclear. The CDR3 has 15 residues. V was clipped by 0 bases and J by 4 bases, with 11 bases between them. CDR1 and CDR2 from the germline V gene are SGDLS and YYNGEE. The chain's CDR3 is CASSVDTIKYNEQFF. CDR3 DNA: TGTGCCAGCAGCGTAGACACTATTAAGTACAATGAGCAGTTCTTC.

The chain joins TRBV7-9 to TRBJ2-3; TRBD2 agrees at 11 bases. V lost 4 bases to trimming and J lost 0 bases; unmatched junction nucleotides: 12. Per germline, CDR1 SEHNR and CDR2 FQNEAQ (reference sequence). The CDR3 has 19 residues. CDR3 sequence: CASSSPGTSGFPSTDTQYF. The CDR3 DNA reads as TGTGCCAGCAGCTCACCTGGGACTAGCGGCTTTCCTAGCACAGATACGCAGTATTTT. Together with reference TRBV7-9 and TRBJ2-3, the CDR3 gives the full variable domain: DTGVSQNPRHKITKRGQNVTFRCDPISEHNRLYWYRQTLGQGPEFLTYFQNEAQLEKSRLLSDRFSAERPKGSFSTLEIQRTEQGDSAMYLCASSSPGTSGFPSTDTQYFGPGTRLTVL.

This clonotype was observed a few times. The chain combines TRBV5-1 with TRBJ2-7; possible D gene TRBD1, 6 bases. The CDR3 has 13 amino acids. The germline gives CDR1 SGHRS, CDR2 YFSETQ. Trimming cost V 4 bases and J 2 bases, with 10 bases left between them. CDR3 bases: TGCGCCAGCAGCCGGGACAACGCCTACGAGCAGTACTTC. This gives the protein CASSRDNAYEQYF.

J is TRBJ1-2 and V is TRBV27; 7 bases align to TRBD1. Germline CDR1 MNHEY, CDR2 SMNVEV (reference sequence). The junction had 17 bases not matched to a gene; V was cut back by 6 bases and J by 7 bases. The CDR3 consists of 16 residues. The chain's CDR3 is CASSLFNGRGEVGYTF. The CDR3 coding sequence is TGTGCCAGCAGCCTCTTTAATGGCAGGGGGGAAGTTGGCTACACCTTC.

The chain is built from TRBV4-3 and TRBJ2-7; no clear D. CDR1 and CDR2 from the germline V gene are LGHNA and YSLEER. This CDR3 has 14 residues. V lost 4 bases to trimming and J lost 0 bases, with 10 bases between them. This chain's CDR3 is CASSLRISSYEQYF. DNA of the CDR3: TGCGCCAGCAGCCTTCGCATCAGCTCCTACGAGCAGTACTTC.

This clonotype was counted only a few times. The V and J genes are TRBV7-2 and TRBJ2-1, with D unclear. The length of the CDR3 is 11 residues. Per the germline V gene, CDR1 is SGHTA and CDR2 is FQGNSA. V shed 5 bases and J shed 7 bases, with 6 bases lying between them. The CDR3: CASSRANEQFF. The DNA of the CDR3 is TGTGCCAGCAGCCGGGCGAATGAGCAGTTCTTC.

This chain uses TRBV5-6 with TRBJ2-2, with TRBD1 matching 7 bases. The CDR3 length is 16 residues. The junction had 5 bases not matched to a gene; V was cut back by 2 bases and J by 1 base. CDR1 SGHDT and CDR2 YYEEEE come from the germline V gene. Here the CDR3 DNA reads TGTGCCAGCAGCTTTCCGGACAGGTTGAACACCGGGGAGCTGTTTTTT. Translated, it gives CASSFPDRLNTGELFF. The full variable domain, rest sourced from reference TRBV5-6 and TRBJ2-2, is DAGVTQSPTHLIKTRGQQVTLRCSPKSGHDTVSWYQQALGQGPQFIFQYYEEEERQRGNFPDRFSGHQFPNYSSELNVNALLLGDSALYLCASSFPDRLNTGELFFGEGSRLTVL.

CDR3 in amino acids: CSASTSGSKYEQYF. CDR3 nucleotides: TGCAGTGCTAGTACTAGCGGGAGTAAGTACGAGCAGTACTTC. The chain carries TRBV20-1 and TRBJ2-7; 11 bases line up with TRBD2. V dropped 3 bases and J dropped 4; count of bases not matched to a gene: 5. Germline-derived CDR1 and CDR2 are DFQATT and SNEGSKA (reference sequence). The CDR3 is 14 amino acids.

The V and J genes are TRBV30 and TRBJ2-5; 7 positions agree with TRBD1. Germline CDR1 and CDR2: GTSNPN and SVGIG (reference sequence). The CDR3 loop spans 14 amino acids. V lost 1 base to trimming and J lost 2 bases; unmatched junction nucleotides: 4. This CDR3 reads CAWSAARGQETQYF. As DNA, the CDR3 is TGTGCCTGGAGTGCCGCCAGGGGGCAAGAGACCCAGTACTTC.

In this sample, this clonotype turned up a few times. This chain connects TRBV27 to TRBJ2-3; D gene uncertain. CDR1 is MNHEY and CDR2 is SMNVEV in the germline V gene (reference sequence). Between the trimmed V and J ends, which lost 0 bases and 2 bases, there was a span of 9 bases. This CDR3 contains 15 residues. CDR3 coding DNA: TGTGCCAGCAGTTTATCGGGCAGGCCCACAGATACGCAGTATTTT. Its protein product is CASSLSGRPTDTQYF.

J is TRBJ2-7 and V is TRBV11-2; 12 nucleotides agree with TRBD1. In germline, CDR1 is SGHAT, CDR2 FQNNGV. The CDR3 loop spans 17 amino acids. The V segment lost 2 bases and the J segment 2 bases; nucleotides outside the gene matches: 7. The CDR3: CASSLSTGTGGAYEQYF. In nucleotides, the CDR3 is TGTGCCAGCAGCTTATCCACCGGGACAGGGGGCGCCTACGAGCAGTACTTC. Filled out from reference TRBV11-2 and TRBJ2-7, the complete variable domain reads EAGVAQSPRYKIIEKRQSVAFWCNPISGHATLYWYQQILGQGPKLLIQFQNNGVVDDSQLPKDRFSAERLKGVDSTLKIQPAKLEDSAVYLCASSLSTGTGGAYEQYFGPGTRLTVT.

The chain uses TRBV12-5 and TRBJ1-1; 9 bases map to TRBD1. The CDR3 extends over 14 amino acids. The germline CDR1 and CDR2 sequences are LGHNT and FRNRAP. J lost 5 bases, V lost 0 bases, and 1 base had no gene match. CDR3 residues: CASGLVQGATEAFF. The CDR3 nucleotides read TGTGCTAGTGGTTTGGTACAGGGGGCAACTGAAGCTTTCTTT.

The chain is built from TRBV12-3 or TRBV12-4 and TRBJ1-5; no definite D call. V was trimmed by 3 bases and J by 3 bases, leaving 9 bases between them. CDR3 length equals 14 residues. The CDR3, as DNA: TGTGCCAGCAGTTTTCCGGATCACAATCAGCCCCAGCATTTT. Translation gives CASSFPDHNQPQHF.

The chain couples TRBV9 to TRBJ2-5; D not certain. The CDR3 has 13 residues. V lost 0 bases to trimming and J lost 5 bases, with 8 bases between them. Germline CDR1 reads SGDLS; CDR2 reads YYNGEE. This chain's CDR3 is CASSVETAETQYF. The CDR3 nucleotides are TGTGCCAGCAGCGTAGAGACCGCGGAGACCCAGTACTTC. The full variable domain, its missing parts supplied by reference TRBV9 and TRBJ2-5, is DSGVTQTPKHLITATGQRVTLRCSPRSGDLSVYWYQQSLDQGLQFLIQYYNGEERAKGNILERFSAQQFPDLHSELNLSSLELGDSALYFCASSVETAETQYFGPGTRLLVL.

The chain links TRBV20-1 to TRBJ2-5, with D tentatively TRBD1 or TRBD2 (6 bases each). V was cut by 6 bases and J by 4 bases, with 12 bases left in between. Looked up from germline, CDR1 is DFQATT and CDR2 is SNEGSKA (reference sequence). The CDR3 has 12 residues. The CDR3 region is CSAAQGGETQYF. The CDR3 region has the DNA TGCAGTGCCGCACAGGGAGGAGAGACCCAGTACTTC.

In its sample, this clonotype was seen a few times. The CDR3 coding sequence is TGTGCCAGCAGTTTAGGGCACCAAAGGACTGGCTACACCTTC. Amino acids: CASSLGHQRTGYTF. The chain combines TRBV12-3 or TRBV12-4 with TRBJ1-2; D ambiguous. The V gene lost 1 base and the J gene lost 7 bases, with 13 bases spanning the gap. The CDR3 consists of 14 residues.

The chain combines TRBV20-1 with TRBJ2-1; TRBD1 is a possible D gene (6 bases). The CDR3 has 14 amino acids. The V end lost 4 bases, the J end lost 4 bases, and 14 bases lay between the germline ends. The germline V gene encodes CDR1 DFQATT and CDR2 SNEGSKA (reference sequence). The CDR3 loop is CSAKPGHLYNEQFF. CDR3 DNA sequence: TGCAGTGCTAAACCGGGACACCTATACAATGAGCAGTTCTTC.

This clonotype has just a few counts. This chain joins TRBV18 and TRBJ2-5; D not resolved. CDR1 and CDR2 from the germline V gene are KGHSH and LQKENI. The V gene lost 4 bases and the J gene lost 0 bases, with 6 bases spanning the gap. The length of the CDR3 is 13 residues. In DNA, the CDR3 is TGTGCCAGCTCACGCAACAACCAAGAGACCCAGTACTTC. It translates to CASSRNNQETQYF.

The chain combines TRBV4-2 with TRBJ2-7; 9 positions agree with TRBD1. This CDR3 spans 15 amino acids. J was trimmed by 2 bases and V by 0 bases; bases with no gene match: 2. In germline, CDR1 is LGHNA, CDR2 YNFKEQ. For the CDR3, the DNA is TGTGCCAGCAGCCAAGAGGGACAGGGCCCCTACGAGCAGTACTTC. Translating it yields CASSQEGQGPYEQYF.

This clonotype was found a few times. This sequence joins TRBV18 and TRBJ2-3; the D is unclear. Germline CDR1 and CDR2: KGHSH and LQKENI. The CDR3 spans 14 residues. Deletions cut 3 bases from V and 8 bases from J, with 15 bases between. DNA of the CDR3: TGTGCCAGCTCACCGCCCCTGGCGACCGCTACGCAGTATTTT. Translation gives CASSPPLATATQYF.

V is TRBV4-2 and J is TRBJ2-1; 9 nucleotides match TRBD2. This CDR3 spans 17 amino acids. CDR1 is LGHNA, CDR2 YNFKEQ, per germline. The J segment lost 0 bases and the V segment lost 3 bases, leaving 6 bases of the junction unmatched. Here the CDR3 reads CASSHHKRGVSYNEQFF. DNA of the CDR3: TGTGCCAGCAGCCATCATAAGCGGGGGGTCTCCTACAATGAGCAGTTCTTC.

This clonotype has only a few counts. The genes are TRBV20-1 and TRBJ1-2; 9 bases are shared with TRBD1. Germline V CDR1 and CDR2: DFQATT, SNEGSKA (reference sequence). The length of the CDR3 is 14 residues. DNA of the CDR3: TGCGCAACAGGGGGCAGGCGCGGTCCGGATGGCTACACCTTC. It specifies CATGGRRGPDGYTF.